The 21 T cell receptor beta chains in this list originate from one sample, sequenced in a study of blood T cells in healthy people across ages. A J-beta primer mix and a sample-barcoded 5' primer were used in a second PCR of roughly 6 to 11 cycles. Using its own MiXCR run on the 5' RACE reads, TCRdb lists one record per CDR3 protein. Of about 750,000 distinct CDR3 sequences in the sample, about 53% are singletons; the top ten hold approximately 40%. The sequenced sample consisted of blood. The receptor source for this set is a man at least 80 years old in good health.

The rearrangement joins TRBV5-1 to TRBJ2-1; 10 positions match TRBD1. Germline CDR1 SGHRS, CDR2 YFSETQ. Trimming took 3 bases from V and 5 from J; bases not matched to a gene: 5. This CDR3 comprises 15 residues. Written as DNA, the CDR3 is TGCGCCAGCAGCTCCGGACAGGGGGTAGACAATGAGCAGTTCTTC. Its translation is CASSSGQGVDNEQFF.

This chain links TRBV12-3 or TRBV12-4 with TRBJ2-3, with D perhaps TRBD1 or TRBD2 (5 bases each). The CDR3 is made up of 12 amino acids. Trimming took 3 bases from V and 14 from J, leaving 15 bases between them. The CDR3 here is CASSFGDPNAYF. The DNA for the CDR3 is TGTGCCAGCAGTTTCGGGGACCCTAACGCGTATTTT.

The chain recombines TRBV6-2 or TRBV6-3 with TRBJ2-3; D is perhaps TRBD1 or TRBD2 (5 bases each). CDR1 is MNHEY and CDR2 is SVGEGT in the germline V gene. This CDR3 contains 14 residues. Between the trimmed V and J ends, which lost 6 bases and 14 bases, there was a span of 24 bases. Here the CDR3 reads CASSHPGPSRDAYF. CDR3 coding DNA: TGTGCCAGCAGCCACCCGGGACCCTCCAGAGACGCGTATTTT.

This sequence joins TRBV6-5 and TRBJ2-7, with 8 positions matching TRBD1. The germline gives CDR1 MNHEY, CDR2 SVGAGI. The V gene end was trimmed by 8 bases and the J gene end by 4 bases; junction bases not matched to a gene: 4. This CDR3 has 12 residues. This CDR3 reads CASGQGRYEQYF. The CDR3 bases are TGTGCCAGCGGACAGGGCCGGTACGAGCAGTACTTC.

This clonotype was observed many times. This chain joins TRBV7-2 and TRBJ2-1; TRBD1 or TRBD2 may be the D gene (5 bases each). Germline V gene lookup returns CDR1 SGHTA and CDR2 FQGNSA. V lost 2 bases and J 10 bases, leaving 6 bases between the germline ends. This CDR3 has 11 amino acids. As DNA, the CDR3 is TGTGCCAGCAGCTTATGGGGGGAGCAGTTCTTC. Amino acid sequence: CASSLWGEQFF.

This rearrangement joins TRBV7-2 to TRBJ2-5; D is perhaps TRBD1 or TRBD2 (6 bases each). CDR3 length: 15 amino acids. Trimming removed 5 bases from V and 4 bases from J, with 17 bases in between. Germline-derived CDR1 and CDR2 are SGHTA and FQGNSA. The CDR3 loop reads CASSLVRGRRETQYF. DNA of the CDR3: TGTGCCAGCAGCCTCGTTAGGGGGAGGAGAGAGACCCAGTACTTC.

This clonotype was counted once. The V gene is TRBV30, the J gene TRBJ2-4; possibly TRBD2 for D (5 bases). The J call is doubtful: the DNA matches TRBJ2-7 better. CDR1 and CDR2 from the germline V gene are GTSNPN and SVGIG (reference sequence). The CDR3 sequence is 15 residues long. CDR3 nucleotide sequence: TGTGCCTGGAGTCTACTAACCGGGATACCCAACGAGCAGTACTTC. Translation gives CAWSLLTGIPNEQYF.

The chain couples TRBV5-1 to TRBJ2-7; the match to TRBD1 covers 8 bases. This CDR3 spans 14 amino acids. CDR1 and CDR2 (germline): SGHRS, YFSETQ. With V trimmed by 4 bases and J by 7 bases, 10 bases remained unmatched. CDR3: CASSVGTGPEEQYF. The CDR3 nucleotides are TGCGCCAGCAGCGTGGGGACAGGCCCTGAGGAGCAGTACTTC.

The J gene is TRBJ2-3, the V gene TRBV28, with 8 bases lining up with TRBD2. The V and J ends lost 6 bases and 14 bases, in that order; junction bases with no gene match: 22. This CDR3 spans 16 amino acids. Germline V lookup: CDR1 MDHEN, CDR2 SYDVKM. This chain's CDR3 is CASRLSGSETHRYAYF. The CDR3, as DNA: TGTGCCAGCAGGTTAAGCGGGAGTGAGACACACAGATACGCGTATTTT.

The rearrangement links TRBV10-3 to TRBJ1-6; 9 nucleotides align to TRBD1. The germline gives CDR1 ENHRY, CDR2 SYGVKD. Germline trimming cut 0 bases from V and 11 bases from J; bases unmatched to any gene: 5. The CDR3 sequence is 15 residues long. The CDR3 is CAISESWTGAAPLHF. CDR3 in DNA: TGTGCCATCAGTGAGTCCTGGACAGGGGCGGCACCCCTCCACTTT.

The count of this clonotype is one. This chain uses TRBV7-9 with TRBJ2-1, with 12 bases that match TRBD1. The end of the DNA fits TRBJ2-7 better, so the J call may be wrong. This CDR3 comprises 17 residues. Germline CDR1 SEHNR, CDR2 FQNEAQ (reference sequence). The CDR3 reads CASSFTGTGGAYNEQYF. In DNA form, the CDR3 reads TGTGCCAGCAGCTTCACCGGGACAGGGGGCGCCTACAATGAGCAGTACTTC.

This clonotype was counted only a few times. The V gene is TRBV7-3, the J gene TRBJ2-1; a possible D gene is TRBD2 (6 bases). V was trimmed by 0 bases and J by 4 bases, leaving 10 bases between them. Germline CDR1 SGHTA, CDR2 FQGTGA. The CDR3 has 15 residues. The CDR3 DNA follows: TGTGCCAGCAGCTTAACGGTGCGGGGTTACAATGAGCAGTTCTTC. Translation gives CASSLTVRGYNEQFF.

V usage is TRBV10-1 and J usage is TRBJ2-2; 8 bases agree with TRBD2. The CDR3 length is 17 residues. Germline values: CDR1 WNHNN, CDR2 SYGVQD (reference sequence). V shed 0 bases, J shed 8 bases, and the junction held 11 bases outside the gene matches. CDR3 coding DNA: TGCGCCAGCAGTGAGTCGAGCGCGGGAGGTACACGGGGGGAGCTGTTTTTT. This translates into CASSESSAGGTRGELFF.

The rearrangement uses TRBV27 and TRBJ2-5, with 8 nucleotides matching TRBD1. Trimming cost V 7 bases and J 11 bases; bases outside gene matches: 12. The CDR3 runs 13 residues. Per the germline V gene, CDR1 is MNHEY and CDR2 is SMNVEV (reference sequence). CDR3 coding DNA: TGTGCCAGCACCCGACAGGGGCAAAGGGAGCAGTACTTC. Its translation is CASTRQGQREQYF.

This clonotype appeared a few times. This chain uses TRBV11-2 with TRBJ2-5, with 16 positions matching TRBD2. Germline V gene data show CDR1 as SGHAT and CDR2 as FQNNGV. CDR3 length: 17 amino acids. Trimming took 5 bases from V and 0 from J; bases not matched to a gene: 3. CDR3 amino acids: CASSAGTSGRDQETQYF. The CDR3 DNA is TGTGCCAGCAGCGCCGGGACTAGCGGGAGGGACCAAGAGACCCAGTACTTC.

This clonotype was detected a few times. V and J are TRBV20-1 and TRBJ2-4; 12 bases map to TRBD2. The CDR3 covers 13 residues. CDR1 is DFQATT, CDR2 SNEGSKA, per germline (reference sequence). V lost 3 bases, J lost 13 bases, and 7 bases stayed unmatched. CDR3 in amino acids: CSASGLAGSVQYF. In nucleotides, the CDR3 is TGCAGTGCTAGTGGACTAGCGGGATCAGTGCAGTACTTC.

The chain combines TRBV10-3 with TRBJ1-5; D unresolved. Germline-derived CDR1 and CDR2 are ENHRY and SYGVKD. V was clipped by 0 bases and J by 5 bases, with 5 bases between them. The CDR3 spans 13 residues. CDR3 in DNA: TGTGCCATCAGTGAGTCGGGCGATCAGCCCCAGCATTTT. This translates into CAISESGDQPQHF.

This rearrangement joins TRBV29-1 to TRBJ1-6; 10 nucleotides match TRBD1. The germline V gene has CDR1 SQVTM and CDR2 ANQGSEA. This CDR3 contains 13 residues. V lost 0 bases and J lost 12; bases outside the gene matches: 2. CDR3 in DNA: TGCAGCGTTGAAGAAGGACAGGGGGGACCCCTCCACTTT. It is translated as CSVEEGQGGPLHF.

The chain couples TRBV29-1 to TRBJ1-1; 8 nucleotides line up with TRBD1. V was clipped by 6 bases and J by 4 bases; unmatched bases: 4. Germline CDR1 is SQVTM and CDR2 is ANQGSEA. The CDR3 extends over 12 amino acids. As DNA, the CDR3 is TGCAGCGTCTACACAGGGGGCACTGAAGCTTTCTTT. Translated: CSVYTGGTEAFF.

J is TRBJ2-2 and V is TRBV7-3; 9 bases agree with TRBD2. J was trimmed by 0 bases and V by 5 bases; bases with no gene match: 13. Germline V gives CDR1 SGHTA, CDR2 FQGTGA. This CDR3 is 19 amino acids long. The CDR3 nucleotides read TGTGCCAGCAGCGCTAAAAGGGGGCTAGCGGGATCGAACACCGGGGAGCTGTTTTTT. It yields the protein CASSAKRGLAGSNTGELFF.

For this clonotype: Germline and junction disagree at one end, which may indicate a read error. The rearrangement links TRBV24-1 to TRBJ2-4, with a tentative D call TRBD2 (5 bases). TRBJ2-5 matches the DNA end more closely, so the J call is doubtful. The CDR3 spans 12 residues. Germline values: CDR1 KGHDR, CDR2 SFDVKD. The CDR3 here is CATSGGAETQYF. In DNA, the CDR3 is TGCGCCACCAGTGGAGGAGCTGAGACCCAGTACTTC.